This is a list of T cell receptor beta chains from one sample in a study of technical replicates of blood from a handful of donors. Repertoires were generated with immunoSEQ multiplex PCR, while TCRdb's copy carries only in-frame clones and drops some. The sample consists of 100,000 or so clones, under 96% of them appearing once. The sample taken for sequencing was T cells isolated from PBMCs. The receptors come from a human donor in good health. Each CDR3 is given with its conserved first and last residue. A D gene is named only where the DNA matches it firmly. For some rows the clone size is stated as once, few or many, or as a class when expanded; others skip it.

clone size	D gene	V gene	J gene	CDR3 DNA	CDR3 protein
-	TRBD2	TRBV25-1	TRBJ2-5	TGTGCCAGCTCCCAAAGGCGGTCTAGCGGGTTACAAGAGACCCAGTACTTC	CASSQRRSSGLQETQYF
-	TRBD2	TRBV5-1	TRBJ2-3	TGCGCCAGCCGGGGACTAGCGGGAGGTGGGGATACGCAGTATTTT	CASRGLAGGGDTQYF
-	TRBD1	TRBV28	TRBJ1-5	TGTGCCAGCAGTTTCGATAATTCGGGACAGGGGATTTATCAGCCCCAGCATTTT	CASSFDNSGQGIYQPQHF
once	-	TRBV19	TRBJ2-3	TGTGCCAGTAGGAGGGGGAGCACAGATACGCAGTATTTT	CASRRGSTDTQYF
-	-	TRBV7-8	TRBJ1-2	TGTGCCAGCAGCTTAGCCGGAGGAGGCTATGGCTACACCTTC	CASSLAGGGYGYTF
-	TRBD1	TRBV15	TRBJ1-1	TGTGCCACCAGCAGAGTATTCTCTGTTGTAGGGACAGGGGGCGTGAACACTGAAGCTTTCTTT	CATSRVFSVVGTGGVNTEAFF
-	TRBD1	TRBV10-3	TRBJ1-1	TGTGCCATCAGTCGACAGGGGGCCCTCAAAAACACTGAAGCTTTCTTT	CAISRQGALKNTEAFF
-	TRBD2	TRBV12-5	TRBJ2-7	TGTGCTAGTGGTTTGGTATTAGCGGGGGGCTCCTACGAGCAGTACTTC	CASGLVLAGGSYEQYF
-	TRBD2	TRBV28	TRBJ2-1	TGTGCCTGTACGTTAGCGGGAGTTTACAATGAGCAGTTCTTC	CACTLAGVYNEQFF
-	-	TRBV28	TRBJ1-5	TGTGCCAGCAGTCCGACGGGGGTGGGCAATCAGCCCCAGCATTTT	CASSPTGVGNQPQHF
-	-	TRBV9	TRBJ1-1	TGTGCCAGCAGCTTTGGCAGGAACACTGAAGCTTTCTTT	CASSFGRNTEAFF
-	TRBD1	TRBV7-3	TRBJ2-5	TGTGCCAGCAGCCCAGAGACGGGACAGGGTGGTACCCAGTACTTC	CASSPETGQGGTQYF
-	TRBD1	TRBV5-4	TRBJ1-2	TGTGCCAGCAGCCCGGGACAGGGCGAATATGGCTACACCTTC	CASSPGQGEYGYTF
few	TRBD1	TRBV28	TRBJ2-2	TGTGCCAGCAGTTTCCAACAGGGGGCTTCAGGGGAGCTGTTTTTT	CASSFQQGASGELFF
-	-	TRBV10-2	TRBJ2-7	TGCGCCAGCAGTGAGGTTGTGTCCAGAACCTACGAGCAGTACTTC	CASSEVVSRTYEQYF
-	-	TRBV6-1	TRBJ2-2	TGTGCCAGCAGTTCTACAGGCTACACCGGGGAGCTGTTTTTT	CASSSTGYTGELFF
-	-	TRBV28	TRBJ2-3	TGTGCCAGCAGTTTCTCCGTCGCGCGCGATACGCAGTATTTT	CASSFSVARDTQYF
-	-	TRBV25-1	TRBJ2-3	TGTGCCAGCAGTGAAGGACGGGGGTATGGTTTGGATACGCAGTATTTT	CASSEGRGYGLDTQYF
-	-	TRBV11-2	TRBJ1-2	TGTGCCAGCAGCTTAGACAGGATCCCTTACACCTTC	CASSLDRIPYTF
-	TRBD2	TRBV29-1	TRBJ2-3	TGCAGCGTTGAAGGGAGACTAGCTGACGCGCAGTATTTT	CSVEGRLADAQYF
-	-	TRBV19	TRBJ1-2	TGTGCCAGTAGTATTGGAGGAACACAGGGCCTAAAGGGCTACACCTTC	CASSIGGTQGLKGYTF
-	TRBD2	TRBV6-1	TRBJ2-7	TGTGCCAGCAGTGCGCGACAGGGTGGGACTAGCGGGAGGCCCTACGAGCAGTACTTC	CASSARQGGTSGRPYEQYF
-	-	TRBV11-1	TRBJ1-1	TGTGCCAGCAGCTTGGGGGCTAACACTGAAGCTTTCTTT	CASSLGANTEAFF
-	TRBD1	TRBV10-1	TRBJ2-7	TGCGCCAGCAGTGAAGGACAGGGAAACAAGTACGAGCAGTACTTC	CASSEGQGNKYEQYF
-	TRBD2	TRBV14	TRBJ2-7	TGTGCCAGCAGCCTTGGACTAGCGGGAGCCTACGAGCAGTACTTC	CASSLGLAGAYEQYF
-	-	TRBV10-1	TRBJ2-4	TGCGCCGGGAGAGGGTTTGACATTCAGTACTTC	CAGRGFDIQYF
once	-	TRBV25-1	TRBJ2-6	TGTGCCAGCAGTGAATTAGGAGGGGCCGGGGCCAACGTCCTGACTTTC	CASSELGGAGANVLTF
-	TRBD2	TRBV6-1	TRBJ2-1	TGTGCCAGCATGGGACTAGCGGGAGTTATGTTCTTC	CASMGLAGVMFF
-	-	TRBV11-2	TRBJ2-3	TGTGCCAGCAGCTTCCCCAGGGGACGGGGCTCAGATACGCAGTATTTT	CASSFPRGRGSDTQYF
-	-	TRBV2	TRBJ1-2	TGTGCCAGCACGGGAAGTTGGGACTATGGCTACACCTTC	CASTGSWDYGYTF
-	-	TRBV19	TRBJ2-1	TGTGCCAGTAGTATTTGGCTGACTGGGGGGAATGAGCAGTTCTTC	CASSIWLTGGNEQFF
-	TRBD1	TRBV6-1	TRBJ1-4	TGTGCCACCCAAACTACGACAGGGTCTAATGAAAAACTGTTTTTT	CATQTTTGSNEKLFF
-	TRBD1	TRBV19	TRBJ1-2	TGTGCCAGTAGTATAGCCTCGGGGCAGGGGGCTGATAACTATGGCTACACCTTC	CASSIASGQGADNYGYTF
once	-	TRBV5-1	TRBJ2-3	TGCGCCAGCAGCTACGATACTAGCACAGATACGCAGTATTTT	CASSYDTSTDTQYF
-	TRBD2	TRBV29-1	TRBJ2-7	TGCAGCGTTGTTAGCGGGAGCGCCGAGCAGTACTTC	CSVVSGSAEQYF
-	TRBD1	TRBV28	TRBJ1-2	TGTGCCAGCAGTGGACTTACAGGGGGCGCGGGCTATGGCTACACCTTC	CASSGLTGGAGYGYTF
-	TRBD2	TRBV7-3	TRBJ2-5	TGTGCCAGCAGCCAGGGACTAGCGGGGGGCGTGGAGACCCAGTACTTC	CASSQGLAGGVETQYF
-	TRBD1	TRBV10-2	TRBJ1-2	TGCGCCAGCAGTCGACAGGGAGACTATGGCTACACCTTC	CASSRQGDYGYTF
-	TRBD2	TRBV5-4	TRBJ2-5	TGTGCCAGCAGCTTGGCCCGGACTAGCGGGAGGTGGCAAGAGACCCAGTACTTC	CASSLARTSGRWQETQYF
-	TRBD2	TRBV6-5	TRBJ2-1	TGTGCCAGCAGTTACTCGGCGGGGGCCTACAATGAGCAGTTCTTC	CASSYSAGAYNEQFF
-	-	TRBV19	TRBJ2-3	TGTGCCAGTAGTATAAGCGGGAGCACAGATACGCAGTATTTT	CASSISGSTDTQYF
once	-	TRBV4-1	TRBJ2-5	TGCGCCAGCAGGCTAGGAACCGGGACTCAAGAGACCCAGTACTTC	CASRLGTGTQETQYF
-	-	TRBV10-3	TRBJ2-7	TGTGCCATCAGTGAGTACGAGGTCGGACAGCCACCCTACGAGCAGTACTTC	CAISEYEVGQPPYEQYF
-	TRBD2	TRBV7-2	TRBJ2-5	TGTGCCAGCAGCCCGGGACTAGCGGGATTGGCAGAGACCCAGTACTTC	CASSPGLAGLAETQYF
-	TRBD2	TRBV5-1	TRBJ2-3	TGCGCCAGCAGCTCGGGACTAGTGACAGATACGCAGTATTTT	CASSSGLVTDTQYF
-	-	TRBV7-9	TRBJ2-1	TGTGCCAGCAGCCCATCCTCCGGGACTCCAAGAGGCAATGAGCAGTTCTTC	CASSPSSGTPRGNEQFF
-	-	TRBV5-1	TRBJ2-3	TGCGCCAGCAGCTTGAGTAGCGGCACAGATACGCAGTATTTT	CASSLSSGTDTQYF
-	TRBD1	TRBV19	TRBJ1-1	TGTGCCAGTAGTTCCGGGACAGGGCTCACTGAAGCTTTCTTT	CASSSGTGLTEAFF
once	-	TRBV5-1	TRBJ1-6	TGCGCCAGCAGCTTGGGAGAGCTATATAATTCACCCCTCCACTTT	CASSLGELYNSPLHF
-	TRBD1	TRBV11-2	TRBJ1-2	TGTGCCAGCAGCTTAGATCCGGGACAGGACATCTACACCTTC	CASSLDPGQDIYTF
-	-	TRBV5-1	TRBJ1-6	TGCGCCAGCAGCCGGGGGGACGTGGGAGCCATCTATAATTCACCCCTCCACTTT	CASSRGDVGAIYNSPLHF
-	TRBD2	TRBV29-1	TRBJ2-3	TGCAGCGTTGGAGTAGCGGGGGGGAGCACAGATACGCAGTATTTT	CSVGVAGGSTDTQYF
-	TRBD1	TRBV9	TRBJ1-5	TGTGCCAGCAGCGGGGGGACAGGGGTCAATCAGCCCCAGCATTTT	CASSGGTGVNQPQHF
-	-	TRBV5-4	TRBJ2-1	TGTGCCAGCAGCTTGACAGGGAGCCCCTACAATGAGCAGTTCTTC	CASSLTGSPYNEQFF
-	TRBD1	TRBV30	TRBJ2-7	TGTGCCTGGAGTCACCCGGGACAGGCATTGTACGAGCAGTACTTC	CAWSHPGQALYEQYF
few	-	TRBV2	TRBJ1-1	TGTGCCAGCAGTGAATCGGGGGTGGGATCGGACACTGAAGCTTTCTTT	CASSESGVGSDTEAFF
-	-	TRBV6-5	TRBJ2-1	TGTGCCAGCACCCCACAGGGAACCTACAATGAGCAGTTCTTC	CASTPQGTYNEQFF
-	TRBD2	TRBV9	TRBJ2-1	TGTGCCAGCAGCGGGACTAGCGGTTTAAGCCGGCAGTTCTTC	CASSGTSGLSRQFF
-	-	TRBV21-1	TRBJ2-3	TGTGCCAGCAGCAACTGGACAGCCCGAACCACAGATACGCAGTATTTT	CASSNWTARTTDTQYF
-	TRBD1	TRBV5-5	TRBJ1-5	TGTGCCAGCACCCCCCTAGCCCCGGGACAGGGTGGGCAGCCCCAGCATTTT	CASTPLAPGQGGQPQHF